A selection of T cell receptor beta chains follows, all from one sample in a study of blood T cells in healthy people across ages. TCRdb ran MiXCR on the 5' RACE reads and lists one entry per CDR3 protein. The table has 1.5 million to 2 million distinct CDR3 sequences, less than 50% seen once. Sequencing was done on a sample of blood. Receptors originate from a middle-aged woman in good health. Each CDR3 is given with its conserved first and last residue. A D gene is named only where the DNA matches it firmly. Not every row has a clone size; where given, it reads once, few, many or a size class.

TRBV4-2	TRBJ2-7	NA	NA	CASSQDVQGAGNSYEQYF	TGTGCCAGCAGCCAAGACGTACAGGGAGCGGGAAACTCCTACGAGCAGTACTTC
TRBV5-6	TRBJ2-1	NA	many	CASSLGGGSEQFF	TGTGCCAGCAGCTTGGGGGGGGGCAGTGAGCAGTTCTTC
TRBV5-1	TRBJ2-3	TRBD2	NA	CASSGGGTSGADTQYF	TGCGCCAGCAGCGGCGGAGGGACTAGCGGGGCGGATACGCAGTATTTT
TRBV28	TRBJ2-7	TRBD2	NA	CASSLSLAGYSYEQYF	TGTGCCAGCAGTTTGTCTCTAGCGGGGTACTCCTACGAGCAGTACTTC
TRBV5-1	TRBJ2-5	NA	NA	CASTQRGTQYF	TGCGCCAGCACCCAGAGGGGGACCCAGTACTTC
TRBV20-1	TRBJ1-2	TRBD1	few	CSARASGTGENYGYTF	TGCAGTGCTAGAGCTTCCGGGACAGGGGAAAACTATGGCTACACCTTC
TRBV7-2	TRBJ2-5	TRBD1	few	CASRQGAKETQYF	TGTGCCAGCAGACAGGGGGCTAAAGAGACCCAGTACTTC
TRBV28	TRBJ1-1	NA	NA	CASSSAEAGMNTEAFF	TGTGCCAGCAGTTCAGCGGAAGCGGGGATGAACACTGAAGCTTTCTTT
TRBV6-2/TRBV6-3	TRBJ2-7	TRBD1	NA	CASSFATGGSYEQYF	TGTGCCAGCAGTTTCGCGACAGGGGGCTCCTACGAGCAGTACTTC
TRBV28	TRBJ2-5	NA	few	CASSEQLTDGETQYF	TGTGCCAGCAGTGAACAACTGACAGACGGAGAGACCCAGTACTTC
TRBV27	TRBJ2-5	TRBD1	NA	CASRFGTEETQYF	TGTGCCAGCAGATTCGGGACAGAAGAGACCCAGTACTTC
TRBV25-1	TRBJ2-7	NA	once	CASSEARAFTYEQYF	TGTGCCAGCAGTGAAGCCAGGGCCTTCACCTACGAGCAGTACTTC
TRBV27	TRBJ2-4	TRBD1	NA	CASSLSIGTGSLAKNIQYF	TGTGCCAGCAGTTTATCGATCGGGACAGGTTCTTTAGCCAAAAACATTCAGTACTTC
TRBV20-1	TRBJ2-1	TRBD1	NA	CSARDPDRDLYEQFF	TGCAGTGCTAGAGATCCGGACAGGGACCTTTACGAGCAGTTCTTC
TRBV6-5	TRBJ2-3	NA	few	CASSYGRYSTDTQYF	TGTGCCAGCAGTTACGGGAGGTATAGCACAGATACGCAGTATTTT
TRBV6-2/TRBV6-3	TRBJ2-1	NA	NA	CASSFATGNEQFF	TGTGCCAGCAGTTTCGCGACGGGCAATGAGCAGTTCTTC
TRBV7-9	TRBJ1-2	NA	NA	CASSPSGTTPGGYTF	TGTGCCAGCAGCCCCTCAGGGACCACACCGGGGGGCTACACCTTC
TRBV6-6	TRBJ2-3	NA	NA	CASQRRGTDTQYF	TGTGCCAGCCAGCGCCGGGGCACAGATACGCAGTATTTT
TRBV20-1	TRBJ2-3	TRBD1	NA	CSTKRTGADTQYF	TGCAGTACTAAACGGACAGGGGCAGATACGCAGTATTTT
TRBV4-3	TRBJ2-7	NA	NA	CASSQSGEGEQYF	TGCGCCAGCAGCCAGTCAGGGGAAGGGGAGCAGTACTTC
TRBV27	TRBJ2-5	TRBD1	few	CASSFRGRGSGGTQYF	TGTGCCAGCAGTTTCAGGGGGCGCGGAAGTGGAGGGACCCAGTACTTC
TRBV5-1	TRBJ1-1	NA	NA	CASSYMDRNTEAFF	TGCGCCAGCAGCTACATGGACAGGAACACTGAAGCTTTCTTT
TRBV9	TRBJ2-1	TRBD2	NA	CASSVTGGPTETQFF	TGTGCCAGCAGCGTGACGGGGGGGCCTACGGAGACCCAGTTCTTC
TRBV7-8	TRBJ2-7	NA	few	CASSLGLWEQYF	TGTGCCAGCAGCTTAGGTCTATGGGAGCAGTACTTC
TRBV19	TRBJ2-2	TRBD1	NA	CASSDRAANTGELFF	TGTGCCAGTTCCGACAGGGCCGCGAACACCGGGGAGCTGTTTTTT
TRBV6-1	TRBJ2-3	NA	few	CASSDYRALGTQYF	TGTGCCAGCAGTGATTACCGGGCCCTCGGTACGCAGTATTTT
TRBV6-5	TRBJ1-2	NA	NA	CASSPRRDSHYGYTF	TGTGCCAGCAGTCCACGGCGAGACAGTCACTATGGCTACACCTTC
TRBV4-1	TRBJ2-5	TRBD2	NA	CASSQLIAGSVVQETQYF	TGCGCCAGCAGCCAGTTGATAGCGGGGAGCGTCGTTCAAGAGACCCAGTACTTC
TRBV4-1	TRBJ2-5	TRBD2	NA	CTSSQELAGGRETQYF	TGCACCAGCAGCCAAGAGTTAGCGGGGGGGAGGGAGACCCAGTACTTC
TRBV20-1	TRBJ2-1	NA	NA	CSARTNLGLSVYNEQFF	TGCAGTGCTAGAACCAACCTGGGACTTTCAGTCTACAATGAGCAGTTCTTC
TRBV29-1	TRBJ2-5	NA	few	CSVDPPRSTQYF	TGCAGCGTTGATCCCCCGCGGTCAACCCAGTACTTC
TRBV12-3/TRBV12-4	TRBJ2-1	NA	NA	CASSLDRLHNEQFF	TGTGCCAGCAGTTTAGATAGGCTCCACAATGAGCAGTTCTTC
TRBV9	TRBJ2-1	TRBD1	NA	CASSERIGGTNEQFF	TGTGCCAGCAGCGAACGAATAGGGGGCACGAATGAGCAGTTCTTC
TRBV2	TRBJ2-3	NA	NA	CASSDGRTELRTDTQYF	TGTGCCAGCAGTGATGGGCGGACTGAACTACGCACAGATACGCAGTATTTT
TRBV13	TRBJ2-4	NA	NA	CASSLGVERLAKNIQYF	TGTGCCAGCAGCTTAGGCGTCGAGCGATTAGCCAAAAACATTCAGTACTTC
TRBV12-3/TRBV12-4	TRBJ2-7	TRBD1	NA	CASRGTVASYEQYF	TGTGCCAGCAGGGGGACAGTCGCCTCCTACGAGCAGTACTTC
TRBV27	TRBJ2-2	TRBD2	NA	CASSSAGGLGNTGELFF	TGTGCCAGCAGTTCGGCGGGGGGGTTAGGGAACACCGGGGAGCTGTTTTTT
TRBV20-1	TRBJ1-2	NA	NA	CSARDSEGWYYGYTF	TGCAGTGCTAGAGACTCCGAGGGGTGGTACTATGGCTACACCTTC
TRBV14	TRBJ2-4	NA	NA	CASSLYAGGLAKNIQYF	TGTGCCAGCAGCCTCTACGCCGGTGGACTAGCCAAAAACATTCAGTACTTC
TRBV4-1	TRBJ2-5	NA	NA	CASSQDSGGARETQYF	TGCGCCAGCAGCCAAGATTCAGGGGGGGCCAGAGAGACCCAGTACTTC
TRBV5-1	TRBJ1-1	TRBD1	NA	CASSPSQGAEAFF	TGCGCCAGCAGCCCCAGCCAGGGGGCTGAAGCTTTCTTT
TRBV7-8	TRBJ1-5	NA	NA	CASSLATGRGNQPQHF	TGTGCCAGCAGCTTAGCAACAGGGAGGGGCAATCAGCCCCAGCATTTT
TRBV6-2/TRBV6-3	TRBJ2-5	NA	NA	CASSYASFQETQYF	TGTGCCAGCAGTTACGCTAGTTTTCAGGAGACCCAGTACTTC
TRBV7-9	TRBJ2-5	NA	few	CASSRGVGSQETQYF	TGTGCCAGCAGTCGAGGCGTGGGGAGCCAAGAGACCCAGTACTTC
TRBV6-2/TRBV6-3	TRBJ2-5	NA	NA	CASSLGVPGDFQYF	TGTGCCAGCAGTCTTGGGGTCCCCGGGGACTTCCAGTACTTC
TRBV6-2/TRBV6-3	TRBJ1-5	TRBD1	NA	CASSTGDRGLGNQPQHF	TGTGCCAGCAGTACCGGAGACAGGGGGCTGGGCAATCAGCCCCAGCATTTT
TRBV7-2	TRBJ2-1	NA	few	CASSSLGVYNEQFF	TGTGCCAGCAGCTCCCTGGGCGTCTACAATGAGCAGTTCTTC
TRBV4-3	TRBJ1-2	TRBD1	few	CASSQVARGWDGYTF	TGCGCCAGCAGCCAAGTCGCCAGGGGGTGGGATGGCTACACCTTC
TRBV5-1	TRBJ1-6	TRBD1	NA	CASSLGDRGPRDSPLHF	TGCGCCAGCAGCTTGGGGGACAGGGGGCCTCGGGATTCACCCCTCCACTTT
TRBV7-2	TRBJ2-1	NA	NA	CASSLVRAGNEQFF	TGTGCCAGCAGCTTAGTTCGAGCGGGCAATGAGCAGTTCTTC
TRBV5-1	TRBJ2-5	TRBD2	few	CASRMSGGPQETQYF	TGCGCCAGCCGCATGTCGGGGGGGCCTCAAGAGACCCAGTACTTC
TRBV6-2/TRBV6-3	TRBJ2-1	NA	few	CASREPAGGFNEQFF	TGTGCCAGCAGAGAACCCGCAGGGGGGTTCAATGAGCAGTTCTTC
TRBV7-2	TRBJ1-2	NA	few	CASIDPPGQATNYGYTF	TGTGCCAGCATCGACCCACCGGGGCAGGCTACTAACTATGGCTACACCTTC
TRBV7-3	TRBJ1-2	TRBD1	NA	CASSLIRQGNGYTF	TGTGCCAGCAGCTTAATCCGACAGGGGAATGGCTACACCTTC
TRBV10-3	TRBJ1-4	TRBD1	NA	CAISGDSTNEKLFF	TGTGCCATCAGTGGGGACAGCACTAATGAAAAACTGTTTTTT